A single sample is the source of the 17 T cell receptor beta chains below, sequenced in a study of PD-1 blockade in classical Hodgkin lymphoma (dated by TCRdb to 2018 to 2021). Libraries came from the immunoSEQ multiplex PCR assay. The clones in this table, taken by TCRdb from immuneACCESS, are in-frame only. Not every clone is retained; where verified, under half of the shortfall comes from an unresolved V gene, and the cause of the rest is unknown. The sample table shows around 65,000 clones, and around 88% are seen once. Together, the top ten hold under 15% of the sample. Sample time point, as interpreted from the label and publication: cycle 1 day 1 (C1D1), immediately before nivolumab initiation. Every trial patient had relapsed after autologous stem cell transplantation, and cohorts A, B and C differed in prior brentuximab vedotin exposure. This sample comprised peripheral blood mononuclear cells (PBMCs), obtained at baseline. The receptors derive from a human donor with classical Hodgkin lymphoma.

The chain uses TRBV30 and TRBJ2-7; maybe TRBD2 (5 bases). The germline V gene has CDR1 GTSNPN and CDR2 SVGIG (reference sequence). This CDR3 spans 13 amino acids. V lost 2 bases and J 4 bases, leaving 12 bases between the germline ends. The CDR3: CAWSPQIAYEQYF. Written as DNA, the CDR3 is TGTGCCTGGAGTCCCCAGATAGCGTACGAGCAGTACTTC. The variable domain in full, completed from reference TRBV30 and TRBJ2-7, reads SQTIHQWPATLVQPVGSPLSLECTVEGTSNPNLYWYRQAAGRGLQLLFYSVGIGQISSEVPQNLSASRPQDRQFILSSKKLLLSDSGFYLCAWSPQIAYEQYFGPGTRLTVT.

The CDR3 protein is CASSHAVSATQETQYF. CDR3 sequence (DNA): TGTGCCAGCAGCCACGCCGTATCGGCTACCCAAGAGACCCAGTACTTC. J is TRBJ2-5 and V is TRBV4-2; the D is unclear. From germline, CDR1 is LGHNA and CDR2 YNFKEQ. The CDR3 has 16 amino acids. Trimming took 3 bases from V and 1 from J, leaving 15 bases between them.

V and J are TRBV7-7 and TRBJ2-5; possibly TRBD1 for D (5 bases). V was pared by 5 bases and J by 5 bases, with 12 bases between. Per the germline V gene, CDR1 is SSHAT and CDR2 is FNYEAQ (reference sequence). This CDR3 region has 13 residues. Written as DNA, the CDR3 is TGTGCCAGCAGCCGGGCCCCAGGGGAGACCCAGTACTTC. Protein sequence: CASSRAPGETQYF.

The gene calls are TRBV5-1 and TRBJ2-7, with a weak D call TRBD1 (6 bases). CDR1 is SGHRS, CDR2 YFSETQ, per germline. Trimming cost V 0 bases and J 3 bases, with 10 bases left between them. CDR3 length: 14 residues. CDR3 bases: TGCGCCAGCAGCTTGGACAGGGCCAGCTACGAGCAGTACTTC. Protein: CASSLDRASYEQYF.

The chain recombines TRBV27 with TRBJ2-7, with TRBD1 identical over 9 bases. The CDR3 sequence is 16 residues long. The J segment lost 1 base and the V segment lost 5 bases, leaving 9 bases of the junction unmatched. Germline V gene lookup returns CDR1 MNHEY and CDR2 SMNVEV (reference sequence). For the CDR3, the DNA is TGTGCCAGCAGTCTAACCGGGACAGGGACGTCCTACGAGCAGTACTTC. Translating it yields CASSLTGTGTSYEQYF.

As to this clone: Other DNA sequences in this specimen translate into the identical CDR3. The chain has TRBV5-1 and TRBJ1-4; TRBD1 might be the D (5 bases). CDR3 length: 14 residues. Germline V CDR1 and CDR2: SGHRS, YFSETQ. V lost 2 bases to trimming and J lost 5 bases, with 10 bases between them. CDR3 protein: CASSFGTGNEKLFF. The DNA for the CDR3 is TGCGCCAGCAGCTTCGGGACCGGGAATGAAAAACTGTTTTTT.

The J gene is TRBJ1-2, the V gene TRBV6-5; TRBD1 might be the D (6 bases). CDR3 length: 15 residues. The germline CDR1 and CDR2 sequences are MNHEY and SVGAGI. V shed 5 bases and J shed 0 bases, with 13 bases lying between them. The CDR3 sequence: CASSRDRFTNYGYTF. CDR3 DNA: TGTGCCAGCAGTCGAGACAGGTTTACTAACTATGGCTACACCTTC.

This chain's CDR3 is CSAEGQSGYTF. CDR3 DNA sequence: TGCAGTGCTGAGGGACAGTCTGGCTACACCTTC. The chain uses TRBV20-1 and TRBJ1-2; 7 bases fit TRBD1. CDR3 size: 11 residues. The J segment lost 7 bases and the V segment lost 5 bases, leaving 4 bases of the junction unmatched. Germline V gene lookup returns CDR1 DFQATT and CDR2 SNEGSKA (reference sequence).

The J gene is TRBJ2-7, the V gene TRBV7-6; tentatively, D is TRBD1 (5 bases). Trimming left V 1 base short and J 4 bases short, with 14 bases between. Germline CDR1 SGHVS, CDR2 FNYEAQ. The CDR3 runs to 15 residues. The CDR3 nucleotides read TGTGCCAGCAGCTTAGTAACAGGATCGCAGTACGAGCAGTACTTC. It specifies CASSLVTGSQYEQYF.

The chain links TRBV19 to TRBJ2-7; D is perhaps TRBD1 (6 bases). Trimming stripped 6 bases from V and 4 bases from J, with 16 bases between. Germline loops: CDR1 LNHDA, CDR2 SQIVND (reference sequence). CDR3 length: 14 residues. The CDR3, as DNA: TGTGCCAGTAGACAGGACCGCAGGGGTTACGAGCAGTACTTC. Its translation: CASRQDRRGYEQYF.

In its sample, this clone was seen once. The chain recombines TRBV27 with TRBJ1-5; maybe TRBD1 (5 bases). Per the germline V gene, CDR1 is MNHEY and CDR2 is SMNVEV (reference sequence). V was shortened by 2 bases and J by 4 bases, with 6 bases between the two germline ends. The CDR3 covers 13 residues. The CDR3 protein is CASSLDSNQPQHF. CDR3 bases: TGTGCCAGCAGTTTAGACAGTAATCAGCCCCAGCATTTT.

The chain combines TRBV15 with TRBJ1-2; D gene ambiguous. The CDR3 loop spans 14 amino acids. V lost 1 base to trimming and J lost 1 base, with 7 bases between them. Germline CDR1 is LNHNV and CDR2 is YYDKDF (reference sequence). The CDR3: CATSRVPVNYGYTF. The CDR3 region has the DNA TGTGCCACCAGCAGAGTACCGGTTAACTATGGCTACACCTTC.

The gene calls are TRBV5-5 and TRBJ1-1; D unresolved. The V end was cut by 2 bases, the J end by 5 bases, with 7 bases between. Looked up from germline, CDR1 is SGHKS and CDR2 is YYEKEE (reference sequence). The CDR3 is 12 residues long. The CDR3 reads CASSFGDTEAFF. The CDR3 DNA follows: TGTGCCAGCAGCTTTGGGGATACTGAAGCTTTCTTT.

The J gene is TRBJ2-3, the V gene TRBV5-6; weak D call: TRBD1 (6 bases). Germline V gene sequence: CDR1 SGHDT, CDR2 YYEEEE. CDR3 length: 16 amino acids. The germline V and J ends were trimmed by 2 bases and 0 bases, with 13 bases remaining between them. CDR3 region: CASSLPGQISTDTQYF. The CDR3 DNA follows: TGTGCCAGCAGCTTACCGGGACAAATTAGCACAGATACGCAGTATTTT.

The chain is built from TRBV10-1 and TRBJ2-2; D perhaps matches TRBD1 (6 bases). Germline CDR1 WNHNN, CDR2 SYGVQD (reference sequence). V gave up 3 bases and J gave up 0 bases, with 17 bases separating them. This CDR3 has 18 amino acids. The CDR3 is CASSEGGFVPANTGELFF. The DNA for the CDR3 is TGCGCCAGCAGTGAAGGGGGTTTTGTGCCCGCGAACACCGGGGAGCTGTTTTTT.

This clone was seen only once. The gene calls are TRBV2 and TRBJ2-7; TRBD2 matches 13 bases. Trimming took 6 bases from V and 4 from J; bases not matched to a gene: 9. The V gene's germline CDR1 is SNHLY and CDR2 FYNNEI. This CDR3 is built from 16 residues. The CDR3 bases are TGTGCCAGCAGCCGACGCCGACTAGCGGGGGGTTACGAGCAGTACTTC. Protein product: CASSRRRLAGGYEQYF. The entire variable domain, with the rest obtained from reference TRBV2 and TRBJ2-7, is as follows: EPEVTQTPSHQVTQMGQEVILRCVPISNHLYFYWYRQILGQKVEFLVSFYNNEISEKSEIFDDQFSVERPDGSNFTLKIRSTKLEDSAMYFCASSRRRLAGGYEQYFGPGTRLTVT.

This sequence joins TRBV10-2 and TRBJ1-2; D not certain. Germline assignment: CDR1 WSHSY and CDR2 SAAADI. V was trimmed by 5 bases and J by 3 bases, leaving 7 bases between them. The CDR3 has 12 amino acids. For the CDR3, the DNA is TGCGCCAGCAGTCCGAGGGACTATGGCTACACCTTC. Its translation: CASSPRDYGYTF.